The 5 T cell receptor beta chains listed next were all sequenced from one sample in a study of blood T cell repertoires in COVID-19. The table came from immunoSEQ multiplex PCR; TCRdb's copy has only in-frame clones and leaves some out. The table shows about 100,000 clones, with 75% to 90% occurring only once. The sequenced sample was peripheral blood. These receptors were obtained from a human donor in a cohort sampled during active COVID-19.

This chain links TRBV11-2 with TRBJ1-2, with D possibly TRBD1 on 6 matching bases. The CDR3 has 14 amino acids. CDR1 is SGHAT, CDR2 FQNNGV, per germline. V gave up 7 bases and J gave up 8 bases, with 20 bases separating them. Here the CDR3 DNA reads TGTGCCAGCACCCGCCCCAGGGGACCTAGAGGCTACACCTTC. Amino acid sequence: CASTRPRGPRGYTF.

The V and J genes are TRBV9 and TRBJ2-7; weak D call: TRBD1 (5 bases). The CDR3 consists of 14 residues. Germline V lookup: CDR1 SGDLS, CDR2 YYNGEE. V was trimmed by 0 bases and J by 0 bases, leaving 7 bases between them. CDR3 nucleotides: TGTGCCAGCAGCGTAGCCACAGGCTCCTACGAGCAGTACTTC. Translated, it gives CASSVATGSYEQYF.

This rearrangement joins TRBV7-2 to TRBJ1-1, with 8 bases identical to TRBD1. This CDR3 region has 12 residues. Trimming removed 2 bases from V and 10 bases from J; junction bases left unmatched: 3. Germline CDR1 and CDR2: SGHTA and FQGNSA. The CDR3 coding sequence is TGTGCCAGCAGCTTACGGACAGGGCCAGCTTTCTTT. It specifies CASSLRTGPAFF.

V and J are TRBV10-1 and TRBJ2-1, with 7 bases aligning to TRBD1. The CDR3 is 13 amino acids. Unmatched junction bases numbered 6, after V lost 6 bases and J lost 7 bases. CDR1 WNHNN and CDR2 SYGVQD come from the germline V gene (reference sequence). The CDR3: CASSKGAKNEQFF. CDR3 DNA: TGCGCCAGCAGCAAGGGGGCGAAAAATGAGCAGTTCTTC.

This sequence joins TRBV7-2 and TRBJ2-5; possible D gene TRBD2, 7 bases. Germline V lookup: CDR1 SGHTA, CDR2 FQGNSA. The length of the CDR3 is 16 residues. Deletions cut 4 bases from V and 5 bases from J, with 20 bases between. The CDR3 DNA sequence: TGTGCCAGCAGCTCCCTCAGTTTCGGGGGGCGGGAGACCCAGTACTTC. The encoded protein is CASSSLSFGGRETQYF.